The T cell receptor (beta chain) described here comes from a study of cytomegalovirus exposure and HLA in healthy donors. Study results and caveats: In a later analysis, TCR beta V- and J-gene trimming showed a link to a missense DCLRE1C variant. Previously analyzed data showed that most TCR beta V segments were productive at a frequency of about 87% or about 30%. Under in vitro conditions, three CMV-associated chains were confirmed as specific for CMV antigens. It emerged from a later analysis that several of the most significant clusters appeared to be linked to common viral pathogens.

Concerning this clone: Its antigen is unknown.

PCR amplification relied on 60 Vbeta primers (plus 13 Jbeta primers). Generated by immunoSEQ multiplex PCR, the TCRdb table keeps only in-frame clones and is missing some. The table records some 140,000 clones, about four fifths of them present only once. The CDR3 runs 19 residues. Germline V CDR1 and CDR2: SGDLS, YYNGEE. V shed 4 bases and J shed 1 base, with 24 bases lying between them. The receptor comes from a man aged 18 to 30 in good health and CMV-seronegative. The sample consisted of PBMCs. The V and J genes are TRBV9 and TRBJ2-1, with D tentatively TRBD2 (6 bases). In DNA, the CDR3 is TGTGCCAGCAGCATTACGGGGGTGGATGGGTCCAGGTCCTACAATGAGCAGTTCTTC. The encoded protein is CASSITGVDGSRSYNEQFF.